Listed below are T cell receptor beta chains from one sample, sequenced in a study of T-cell memory formation after mild COVID-19. One entry per CDR3 protein, called by TCRdb with MiXCR from the 5' RACE reads. The sample records 150,000 to 200,000 distinct CDR3 sequences, roughly 10% being singletons. The sample taken for sequencing was PBMCs or a T cell subset sorted from them (not recorded which). The receptors stem from a man between 18 and 29 years old who had mild COVID-19 (a few samples of this study predate the infection). Cell type and time point are not known. CDR3s include the opening cysteine and the closing phenylalanine or tryptophan. A D gene is named only where the DNA matches it firmly. Size is stated for part of the rows, as once, few or many counts, or as a class when the clone is expanded.

>TRBJ2-3|TRBV5-4|NA|TRBD2
TGTGCCAGCAGGCCCCCGGGACTAGCGACAGATACGCAGTATTTT
CASRPPGLATDTQYF
>TRBJ2-5|TRBV5-1|NA|TRBD2
TGCGCCAGCAGCTCCGGGGCCGGCGGGGGGGAGACCCAGTACTTC
CASSSGAGGGETQYF
>TRBJ1-4|TRBV9|few|NA
TGTGCCAGCAGCCTAACAGGGAATGTTAATGAAAAACTGTTTTTT
CASSLTGNVNEKLFF
>TRBJ2-1|TRBV6-2/TRBV6-3|NA|NA
TGTGCCAGCAGTTATAAAGGGTCGCAGTTCTTC
CASSYKGSQFF
>TRBJ2-5|TRBV7-6|many|NA
TGTGCCAGCAGCTCCCCCCTTGGGGAAGAGACCCAGTACTTC
CASSSPLGEETQYF
>TRBJ2-3|TRBV20-1|NA|TRBD2
TGCAGTGAGGGGGGACTAGGAACAGATACGCAGTATTTT
CSEGGLGTDTQYF
>TRBJ1-5|TRBV29-1|few|NA
TGCAGCGTTGGGCTTGGGCAGGGTAATCAGCCCCAGCATTTT
CSVGLGQGNQPQHF
>TRBJ2-5|TRBV4-3|NA|NA
TGCGCCAGCAGACAGTGTAGACAAGAGACCCAGTACTTC
CASRQCRQETQYF
>TRBJ1-2|TRBV7-9|NA|NA
TGTGCCAGCAGCTACGAGGGGCATGGCTACACCTTC
CASSYEGHGYTF
>TRBJ1-6|TRBV6-2/TRBV6-3|once|NA
TGTGCCAGCAGAGGAGGGGATGGCTCCTATAATTCACCCCTCCACTTT
CASRGGDGSYNSPLHF
>TRBJ2-5|TRBV15|many|NA
TGTGCCACCAGCAGAGAGGACAGAAAAGAGACCCAGTACTTC
CATSREDRKETQYF
>TRBJ2-1|TRBV5-1|NA|NA
TGCGCCAGCAGCCCGAGACCCCCTGGGGTAAGGAATGAGCAGTTCTTC
CASSPRPPGVRNEQFF
>TRBJ1-1|TRBV28|NA|TRBD1
TGTGCCAGCAGTTTACCGGACAGGGGGCACACTGAAGCTTTCTTT
CASSLPDRGHTEAFF
>TRBJ2-5|TRBV6-5|NA|TRBD1
TGTGCCAGCAGTTACGCCACGGCAGGGGGAAGAGAGACCCAGTACTTC
CASSYATAGGRETQYF